One sample yielded the 9 T cell receptor beta chains listed below, sequenced in a study of PD-L1 blockade in urothelial cancer. Time point meaning: peripheral blood 6 weeks after treatment start. Libraries were prepared by immunoSEQ multiplex PCR; TCRdb keeps only in-frame clonotypes and omits some of them. The sample lists around 110,000 clones; around nine tenths were seen once. Material: PBMCs, obtained around atezolizumab (anti-PD-L1) treatment. All receptors come from a man aged 55 to 70 with urothelial cancer.

J is TRBJ2-5 and V is TRBV6-5, with TRBD2 as a possible D gene (5 bases). This CDR3 comprises 15 residues. V shed 0 bases and J shed 5 bases, with 13 bases lying between them. CDR1 MNHEY and CDR2 SVGAGI come from the germline V gene. The CDR3 bases are TGTGCCAGCAGTTACTCAGACGCGGGCCGGGAGACCCAGTACTTC. This gives the protein CASSYSDAGRETQYF.

V and J are TRBV27 and TRBJ2-2; TRBD1 matches 7 bases. V trimming: 1 base; J trimming: 0 bases; junction bases outside the gene matches: 5. CDR1 and CDR2 from the germline V gene are MNHEY and SMNVEV (reference sequence). This CDR3 is built from 17 residues. This chain's CDR3 is CASSLFSGTANTGELFF. CDR3 in DNA: TGTGCCAGCAGTTTATTTTCCGGGACAGCGAACACCGGGGAGCTGTTTTTT.

This chain uses TRBV10-3 with TRBJ2-1; perhaps TRBD2 as D (5 bases). Germline V gene lookup returns CDR1 ENHRY and CDR2 SYGVKD. There are 13 residues in the CDR3. With 6 bases removed from V and 0 bases from J, the gap between germline ends came to 6 bases. The CDR3 DNA sequence: TGTGCCATCAGACGGGACTCCTACAATGAGCAGTTCTTC. Translated: CAIRRDSYNEQFF.

This rearrangement joins TRBV20-1 to TRBJ2-3; no reliable D call. V was pared by 5 bases and J by 5 bases, with 8 bases between. The CDR3 spans 11 residues. Germline V gives CDR1 DFQATT, CDR2 SNEGSKA (reference sequence). The CDR3: CSAQVVDTQYF. DNA of the CDR3: TGCAGTGCTCAGGTGGTAGATACGCAGTATTTT.

This sequence joins TRBV28 and TRBJ2-7; 9 bases are shared with TRBD1. The CDR3 contains 15 residues. Trimming cost V 5 bases and J 7 bases; bases outside gene matches: 12. Germline CDR1 is MDHEN and CDR2 is SYDVKM. CDR3 in DNA: TGTGCCAGCAGTACATACGGACAGGGGCGTGGGGAGCAGTACTTC. Its protein is CASSTYGQGRGEQYF.

V usage is TRBV28 and J usage is TRBJ1-3; D is undetermined. The length of the CDR3 is 14 residues. V was clipped by 5 bases and J by 7 bases, with 15 bases between them. From germline, CDR1 is MDHEN and CDR2 SYDVKM. The DNA for the CDR3 is TGTGCCAGCAGTATAACCGGGAGCTGGAACACCATATATTTT. Translation gives CASSITGSWNTIYF.

The rearrangement links TRBV27 to TRBJ1-6; D may be TRBD1 (5 bases). Germline V gene sequence: CDR1 MNHEY, CDR2 SMNVEV (reference sequence). The CDR3 sequence is 15 residues long. The chain's CDR3 is CAPKWGSSYNSPLHF. In DNA, the CDR3 is TGTGCGCCCAAGTGGGGCAGCTCCTATAATTCACCCCTCCACTTT.

The CDR3 nucleotides are TGTGCCAGCAGTTATACGCAGGGCGATGAGCAGTTCTTC. Its translation: CASSYTQGDEQFF. The J gene is TRBJ2-1, the V gene TRBV6-6, with D possibly TRBD1 on 5 matching bases. V was shortened by 3 bases and J by 8 bases, with 11 bases between the two germline ends. Germline CDR1 is MNHNY and CDR2 is SVGAGI (reference sequence). The CDR3 runs to 13 residues.

V usage is TRBV28 and J usage is TRBJ1-1, with 8 bases matching TRBD1. This CDR3 has 14 residues. Losses at the gene ends were 7 bases for V and 5 bases for J; bases not matched to a gene: 9. CDR1 and CDR2 (germline): MDHEN, SYDVKM. Here the CDR3 reads CASIRRTGGTEAFF. DNA for the CDR3: TGTGCCAGCATCCGTCGAACAGGGGGGACTGAAGCTTTCTTT.